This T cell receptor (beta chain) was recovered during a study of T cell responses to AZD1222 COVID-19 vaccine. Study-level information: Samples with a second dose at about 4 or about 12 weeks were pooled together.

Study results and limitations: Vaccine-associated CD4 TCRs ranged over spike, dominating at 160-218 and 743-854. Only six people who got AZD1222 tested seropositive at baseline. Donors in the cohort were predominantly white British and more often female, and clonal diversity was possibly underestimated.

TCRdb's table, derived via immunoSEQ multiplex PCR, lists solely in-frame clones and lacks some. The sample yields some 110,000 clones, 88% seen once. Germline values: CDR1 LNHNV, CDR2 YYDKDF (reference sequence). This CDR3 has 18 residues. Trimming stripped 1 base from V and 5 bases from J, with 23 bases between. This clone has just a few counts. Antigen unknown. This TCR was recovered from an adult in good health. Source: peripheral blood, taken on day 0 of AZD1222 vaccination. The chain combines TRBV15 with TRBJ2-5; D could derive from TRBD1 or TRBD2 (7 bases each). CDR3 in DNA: TGTGCCACCAGCAGAGTGGAGGGGAGGGGGCCTTACTATGAGACCCAGTACTTC. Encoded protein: CATSRVEGRGPYYETQYF. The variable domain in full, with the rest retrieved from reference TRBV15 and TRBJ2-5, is DAMVIQNPRYQVTQFGKPVTLSCSQTLNHNVMYWYQQKSSQAPKLLFHYYDKDFNNEADTPDNFQSRRPNTSFCFLDIRSPGLGDTAMYLCATSRVEGRGPYYETQYFGPGTRLLVL.